The rows below give T cell receptor beta chains drawn from one sample of a study of monozygotic twins with inflammatory bowel disease. TCRdb reprocessed the 5' RACE reads and stores each CDR3 protein as one record, lacking DNA. This sample's clone table lists about 450,000 distinct CDR3 sequences. Sequencing used blood. All receptors derive from a human donor with ulcerative colitis or Crohn's disease, or a healthy co-twin of an affected twin (not recorded which). The CDR3 runs from the conserved cysteine through the conserved F or W.

j_call: TRBJ2-2; v_call: TRBV4-1; cdr3_aa: CASSQDLGPNTGELFF
j_call: TRBJ2-3; v_call: TRBV14; cdr3_aa: CASSPYRMSHYTDTQYF
j_call: TRBJ2-1; v_call: TRBV5-6; cdr3_aa: CASSPTSGAYNEQFF
j_call: TRBJ1-1; v_call: TRBV6-5; cdr3_aa: CASSYTTKMNTEAFF
j_call: TRBJ2-7; v_call: TRBV28; cdr3_aa: CASTGTSGTMSAYEQYF
j_call: TRBJ1-4; v_call: TRBV12-3/TRBV12-4; cdr3_aa: CASNPRGDNEKLFF
j_call: TRBJ2-7; v_call: TRBV7-6; cdr3_aa: CASGSSGSSYEQYF
j_call: TRBJ2-2; v_call: TRBV11-2; cdr3_aa: CASSLGERLLLKSGELFF
j_call: TRBJ2-7; v_call: TRBV5-1; cdr3_aa: CASSLQGSEQYF
j_call: TRBJ2-2; v_call: TRBV6-1; cdr3_aa: CASSDRGGPGELFF
j_call: TRBJ2-3; v_call: TRBV20-1; cdr3_aa: CSASSAGGSTDTQYF
j_call: TRBJ1-6; v_call: TRBV7-3; cdr3_aa: CASSRGLRNSPLHF
j_call: TRBJ2-7; v_call: TRBV7-2; cdr3_aa: CASSQWVAGGYEQYF
j_call: TRBJ2-5; v_call: TRBV3-1; cdr3_aa: CASSRRKTQYF
j_call: TRBJ1-2; v_call: TRBV5-1; cdr3_aa: CASSSLTNYGYTF
j_call: TRBJ2-1; v_call: TRBV6-1; cdr3_aa: CASSRRGSSYNEQFF
j_call: TRBJ2-7; v_call: TRBV5-1; cdr3_aa: CAGGYGDYEQYF
j_call: TRBJ2-1; v_call: TRBV28; cdr3_aa: CASSLGGPGVTNEQFF
j_call: TRBJ2-6; v_call: TRBV11-2; cdr3_aa: CASSSQRGGTSGANVLTF
j_call: TRBJ2-2; v_call: TRBV14; cdr3_aa: CASRGPTTGELFF
j_call: TRBJ1-1; v_call: TRBV7-2; cdr3_aa: CASSPPERGTEAFF
j_call: TRBJ2-2; v_call: TRBV5-1; cdr3_aa: CASSPIAGPGELFF
j_call: TRBJ2-3; v_call: TRBV28; cdr3_aa: CASRSGKGTDTQYF
j_call: TRBJ2-7; v_call: TRBV5-6; cdr3_aa: CASSLDGGNEQYF
j_call: TRBJ2-1; v_call: TRBV6-1; cdr3_aa: CASRMSGASYNEQFF
j_call: TRBJ1-5; v_call: TRBV20-1; cdr3_aa: CSARPPGFYQPQHF
j_call: TRBJ1-1; v_call: TRBV30; cdr3_aa: CAWRHSSGEAFF
j_call: TRBJ2-2; v_call: TRBV28; cdr3_aa: CASSLLRVNTGELFF
j_call: TRBJ2-1; v_call: TRBV24-1; cdr3_aa: CATSRGDEQFF